Given below is one T cell receptor (beta chain) in context. This clone's antigen is unknown. Base quality data are lacking; no much larger clone is found one base away. TCRbeta CDR3 regions were amplified from genomic DNA using the immunoSEQ Assay, a bias-controlled multiplex PCR. Under the source paper's analysis protocol: The number of nucleated cells in each sample was estimated by amplification of reference gene primers within the assay. To quantify the absolute abundance of each unique TCRbeta CDR3 rearrangement, sequence reads were collapsed and filtered. For each sample, productive Simpson clonality was calculated as the square root of Simpson's diversity index over productive rearrangements. TCRdb carries this immuneACCESS record with in-frame sequences only. Its versions omit some clonotypes, under half of them owing to an unresolved V gene in the studies checked, with the rest unexplained. That table is the source of V, J and clone size, and D and trimming were worked out from the DNA. Here the sample has 55,000 to 75,000 clones; around 70% occur a single time. The ten biggest clones cover 4% to 5.5% of the sample.

This entry comes from a study of blood T cell repertoires in COVID-19 (TCRdb year 2020). With regard to the full study: The collaborator samples originated in the United States, Italy and Spain and spanned the acute and convalescent phases of COVID-19. Subjects who had been exposed to COVID-19, were actively infected with it, or had recovered from it provided the deeply sampled blood TCRbeta repertoires that made up the dataset. The samples were drawn from two sources: the first 160 participants of the ongoing ImmuneRACE study, and 950 to 1,500 subjects contributed by 6 global collaborators. Where available, HLA class I and class II types were taken from metadata supplied by the sample provider and were not determined by assay-based typing. Nearly every sample came with metadata listing a de-identified subject ID, COVID-19 status, age in years and sex. The prospective study material was composed of cDNA or gDNA derived from T cells, B-cell-depleted T cells, or PBMCs. The repertoires were made available in a free public database intended to serve as a resource for research on the immune response to SARS-CoV-2. What the study reported, not specific to this receptor: The amount of clinical and demographic metadata varied by source and participant and was provided uncurated.

From the germline V gene, CDR1 is SNHLY and CDR2 is FYNNEI. The germline V end is reduced by 6 bases and the J end by 5 bases; junction bases left unmatched: 13. The CDR3 covers 18 residues, taking in both the cysteine and the phenylalanine. CDR3 DNA only is kept here, 54 bases in frame from base 1. One collaborating source in Seattle enrolled patients during active infection and followed them longitudinally through the course of disease. The collaborating institutions used their own protocols to collect whole blood in K2EDTA tubes. Collaborator samples were shipped for TCRbeta analysis as frozen whole blood, isolated PBMCs, or DNA extracted from either sample type.

Recombination joined TRBV2 with TRBJ2-5; 15 junctional bases match TRBD2. The sequenced sample consisted of peripheral blood. This receptor was taken from a woman in her 70s with COVID-19, enrolled during active disease. At the DNA level, the sequence is TGTGCCAGCAGGGACCCGAGGGGACTAGCGGGAGGTCGGGAGACCCAGTACTTC. This sequence encodes CASRDPRGLAGGRETQYF.